The source of this TCR beta chain is a study of T cell changes during pregnancy in multiple sclerosis. Germline V gene lookup returns CDR1 MDHEN and CDR2 SYDVKM. Between the trimmed V and J ends, which lost 4 bases and 0 bases, there was a span of 10 bases. The length of the CDR3 is 15 residues. Method: immunoSEQ multiplex PCR; TCRdb's copy keeps in-frame clones and lacks some. The sample includes around 50,000 clones, 92% of them seen just once. The TCR originated in a female donor in good health, enrolled as a control in a pregnancy study. This sequence joins TRBV28 and TRBJ1-5; D uncertain. The source material was CD4+ T cells from peripheral blood mononuclear cells, sampled after pregnancy. CDR3 amino acids: CASSSRLFSNQPQHF. CDR3 DNA: TGTGCCAGCAGTTCCCGGTTATTTAGCAATCAGCCCCAGCATTTT.